The subject of this entry is one T cell receptor beta chain. What it binds is not known. This sample was included in a study of graft-versus-host responses after intestinal transplantation. Using immunoSEQ multiplex PCR, the repertoire was profiled, and TCRdb retains in-frame clones only, with some absent. This table holds around 64,000 clones, 90% to 95% found once. The CDR3 contains 16 residues. Trimming cost V 1 base and J 6 bases; bases outside gene matches: 12. The germline gives CDR1 SGHTS, CDR2 YDEGEE. The starting material was unstimulated CD4+ T cells sorted from spleen or lymph node cells, obtained before transplant. This receptor was obtained from a human donor who was the organ donor for an intestinal transplant. The rearrangement links TRBV5-8 to TRBJ2-7; the match to TRBD1 covers 8 bases. The CDR3 DNA follows: TGTGCCAGCAGCTTGTATGGTGGGACAGGTCCCTCCGAGCAGTACTTC. Its translation is CASSLYGGTGPSEQYF. The variable domain in full, completed from reference TRBV5-8 and TRBJ2-7, reads EAGVTQSPTHLIKTRGQQATLRCSPISGHTSVYWYQQALGLGLQFLLWYDEGEERNRGNFPPRFSGRQFPNYSSELNVNALELEDSALYLCASSLYGGTGPSEQYFGPGTRLTVT.